The clone carrying this T cell receptor beta chain turned up a few times. Its antigen remains unknown. Libraries of TCR beta came from quantitative 5'-RACE with molecular barcodes. Each CDR3 protein is one row after TCRdb ran MiXCR on the 5' RACE reads. The data hold about 220,000 distinct CDR3 sequences, with under 30% observed a single time. The data originate from a study of CD8 T cells in ankylosing spondylitis. General study points: Reported data indicate significant enrichment of disease-linked clones within matched ankylosing spondylitis synovial fluid. Those disease-linked clones were CD8+; they were also relatively rare in peripheral blood.

This TCR derives from a male donor with ankylosing spondylitis or in good health (not recorded which). Sequencing was performed on blood, either unsorted or a sorted T cell fraction (not recorded which).

The CDR3 DNA is TGTGCCAGCAGTCCGCGGGCCCGCTATGGCTACACCTTC. It specifies CASSPRARYGYTF. The V gene is TRBV12-3 or TRBV12-4, the J gene TRBJ1-2; no clear D gene. Trimming removed 5 bases at V and 4 bases at J, with 11 bases between. CDR3 size: 13 residues.